This T cell receptor beta chain was retrieved from a study of T cells in Graves' hyperthyroidism and ophthalmopathy. Study as a whole: The initial diagnosis was the point when peripheral blood was collected, ahead of any treatment. Whole-study results and caveats: Blood shared most expanded thyroid clonotypes above 0.001.

From RNA transcripts, TCR beta CDR3 regions were amplified. First-round RT-PCR with HTBI primers amplified the TCR CDR3 region. TCRdb used MiXCR to reprocess the multiplex PCR reads, holding one entry per CDR3 protein. The sample carries around 480,000 distinct CDR3 sequences, 14% recorded once. Exclusion of patients followed from uncontrolled infection, other autoimmune disease, pregnancy or lactation. The ends lost 7 bases at V and 4 bases at J; junction bases unmatched: 6. The germline V gene has CDR1 SQVTM and CDR2 ANQGSEA. This CDR3 contains 12 residues. In the case of this clonotype: The antigen remains undetermined.

The sequence was obtained from a woman aged 18-29 years with Graves' hyperthyroidism. This sequence joins TRBV29-1 and TRBJ1-2; 7 bases line up with TRBD1. Sequenced sample: blood. CDR3 region: CSGAQGGYGYTF. CDR3 nucleotide sequence: TGCAGCGGAGCTCAGGGGGGCTATGGCTACACCTTC.